A single sample gave rise to the 10 T cell receptor beta chains below, sequenced in a study of blood T cell repertoires in COVID-19. Data came from immunoSEQ multiplex PCR; TCRdb stores just in-frame clones and leaves some out. The sample holds 400,000 to 450,000 clones, 70% to 90% seen once. The sample taken for sequencing was peripheral blood. The receptors shown here come from a woman under 40 with active or convalescent COVID-19.

This chain connects TRBV7-9 to TRBJ1-4; 7 nucleotides match TRBD1. Germline CDR1 SEHNR, CDR2 FQNEAQ (reference sequence). The CDR3 has 18 residues. V gave up 5 bases and J gave up 0 bases; unmatched junction bases: 12. DNA of the CDR3: TGTGCCAGCAGCATCAGACAGGGAAGGAATGCAACTAATGAAAAACTGTTTTTT. Encoded protein: CASSIRQGRNATNEKLFF.

V is TRBV29-1 and J is TRBJ1-1; possibly TRBD1 for D (5 bases). The germline gives CDR1 SQVTM, CDR2 ANQGSEA. The CDR3 spans 14 residues. Trimming pared 7 bases from V and 0 bases from J, leaving 15 bases between. The CDR3 DNA reads as TGCAGCGCTGGTCGGACACCTATGAACACTGAAGCTTTCTTT. Protein sequence: CSAGRTPMNTEAFF.

This rearrangement joins TRBV6-5 to TRBJ1-1; D not certain. Trimming removed 7 bases from V and 8 bases from J, with 17 bases in between. Germline V gene lookup returns CDR1 MNHEY and CDR2 SVGAGI. CDR3 length equals 13 residues. The CDR3 sequence: CASNYLPGSEAFF. For the CDR3, the DNA is TGTGCCAGCAACTACCTGCCGGGGTCAGAAGCTTTCTTT.

This clone was recorded once. Other DNA sequences of this sample code for an identical CDR3. This sequence joins TRBV27 and TRBJ2-1, with 9 positions matching TRBD2. The CDR3 length is 15 residues. Germline CDR1 MNHEY, CDR2 SMNVEV (reference sequence). Germline trimming cut 2 bases from V and 4 bases from J; bases unmatched to any gene: 3. The chain's CDR3 is CASSLLAGSYNEQFF. The CDR3 DNA reads TGTGCCAGCAGTTTACTAGCGGGGTCTTACAATGAGCAGTTCTTC.

V usage is TRBV3-1 (or the pseudogene TRBV3-2) and J usage is TRBJ1-1; no clear D. This CDR3 has 14 residues. V lost 8 bases and J 0 bases, leaving 13 bases between the germline ends. Per the germline V gene, CDR1 is LGHDT and CDR2 is YNNKEL (reference sequence). The CDR3 protein is CASRTGALNTEAFF. The CDR3 region has the DNA TGTGCCAGCCGAACCGGAGCTCTGAACACTGAAGCTTTCTTT.

This clone was seen just once. The chain uses TRBV27 and TRBJ1-4; a weak D match, TRBD1 (6 bases). V was cut by 2 bases and J by 8 bases, with 15 bases left in between. In germline, CDR1 is MNHEY, CDR2 SMNVEV (reference sequence). This CDR3 has 15 amino acids. In nucleotides, the CDR3 is TGTGCCAGCAGTTTAGAAGGCAGGGGTAGAGAAAAACTGTTTTTT. As protein: CASSLEGRGREKLFF.

This chain joins TRBV5-4 and TRBJ2-1, with D possibly matching TRBD2 (5 bases). The CDR3 is 17 amino acids. Per the germline V gene, CDR1 is SGHNT and CDR2 is YYREEE (reference sequence). Trimming removed 4 bases at V and 4 bases at J, with 21 bases between. The CDR3 DNA follows: TGTGCCAGCAGCCCGTCAGCCCTCAATCGGGAATACAATGAGCAGTTCTTC. It encodes CASSPSALNREYNEQFF.

The chain uses TRBV4-1 and TRBJ1-2; 8 bases map to TRBD1. Trimming cost V 6 bases and J 4 bases; bases outside gene matches: 4. The CDR3 consists of 13 residues. Germline values: CDR1 MGHRA, CDR2 YSYEKL. This CDR3 is CASSGQGLYGYTF. The CDR3 DNA reads TGCGCCAGCAGTGGACAGGGCCTCTATGGCTACACCTTC.

This chain links TRBV18 with TRBJ1-2; possible D gene TRBD1, 5 bases. The V gene lost 4 bases and the J gene lost 4 bases, with 13 bases spanning the gap. Germline lookup yields CDR1 KGHSH and CDR2 LQKENI. The CDR3 length is 14 residues. The CDR3 region has the DNA TGTGCCAGCTCACTAGACAGAGCTACCTATGGCTACACCTTC. Translating gives CASSLDRATYGYTF.

The chain employs TRBV27 and TRBJ2-2; D may be TRBD2 (6 bases). Germline V gene data show CDR1 as MNHEY and CDR2 as SMNVEV (reference sequence). V lost 6 bases, J lost 6 bases, and 11 bases lay in between. The CDR3 has 13 amino acids. CDR3 bases: TGTGCCAGCAGCCACTCTAGCGCCGGGGAGCTGTTTTTT. Residues: CASSHSSAGELFF.